Reported below is one TCR beta chain. The data stem from a study of CD8 T cells in Susac syndrome. CDR1 and CDR2 (germline): MNHEY, SVGAGI. CDR3 length equals 13 residues. The trim removed 7 bases at V and 2 bases at J, leaving 3 bases unmatched. An input of about 0.5 to 1 ug of RNA was subjected to reverse transcription using random hexamers. TCRdb passed the immunoSEQ multiplex PCR reads through MiXCR, listing each CDR3 protein once. The sample lists 300,000 or so distinct CDR3 sequences, about 91% occurring once. This rearrangement joins TRBV6-5 to TRBJ2-7; 9 positions match TRBD2. Sequencing was carried out using CD4+ T cells from PBMCs. The sequence was obtained from a human donor with multiple sclerosis. The CDR3 loop is CASTREGTYEQYF. The CDR3 DNA sequence: TGTGCCAGCACGCGGGAGGGGACCTACGAGCAGTACTTC.